A selection of T cell receptor beta chains follows, all from one sample in a study of cytomegalovirus exposure and HLA in healthy donors. This table comes from immunoSEQ multiplex PCR, and its TCRdb copy is limited to in-frame clones, with some not included. The profile shows more than 80,000 clones, 64% of them singletons. Input material: PBMCs. The receptors here all came from a man in his sixties in good health and CMV-seronegative. Both conserved end residues are trimmed from each CDR3. The order of the fields is J gene, V gene, CDR3 protein.

TRBJ2-7 | TRBV6-6 | ASSYFGTGLSYEQY
TRBJ1-2 | TRBV6-1 | ASSSGTGHGYT
TRBJ2-1 | TRBV15 | ATSRLGAGGLKNEQF
TRBJ2-7 | TRBV28 | ASSSLPLAGVHEQY
TRBJ2-5 | TRBV5-1 | ASSSTGTKETQY
TRBJ2-2 | TRBV18 | ASSPRVSTNTGELF
TRBJ2-7 | TRBV11-2 | ASSKPLAGGPYEQY
TRBJ1-2 | TRBV18 | ASSPQDNYGYT
TRBJ1-4 | TRBV13 | ASSRDRDEKLF
TRBJ1-2 | TRBV11-2 | ASSPGTGGYT
TRBJ2-5 | TRBV15 | ATSWDRQETQY
TRBJ2-1 | TRBV2 | ASSEVGGPYEQF
TRBJ2-1 | TRBV18 | ASSPSAGNYNEQF
TRBJ1-4 | TRBV6-5 | ASSSQGALANEKLF
TRBJ2-1 | TRBV6-6 | ASSSRKDRGWGF
TRBJ1-5 | TRBV6-6 | ASSSGISNQPQH
TRBJ2-3 | TRBV7-9 | SSSPWTGGTDTQY
TRBJ1-2 | TRBV6-5 | ASSYWGQGADGYT
TRBJ2-3 | TRBV10-3 | AISEDSIRSQY
TRBJ1-3 | TRBV6-1 | ASRTQVVSGNTIY
TRBJ1-4 | TRBV6-1 | ASSPTGAMLGKLF
TRBJ2-1 | TRBV14 | ASSQLGQTYNEQF
TRBJ1-6 | TRBV18 | ASSPRSQGADSPLH
TRBJ2-3 | TRBV9 | ASSVGVGQLDTQY
TRBJ2-5 | TRBV2 | ASSERQGRQETQY
TRBJ2-7 | TRBV18 | ASSPSTQGVSEGRAYEQY
TRBJ1-4 | TRBV28 | ASSPAGGNEKLF
TRBJ1-5 | TRBV28 | ASSLTAGGSNQPQH
TRBJ1-5 | TRBV28 | ASSQGVSNQPQH
TRBJ2-7 | TRBV28 | ASSHRTGGGVYEQY
TRBJ1-2 | TRBV5-5 | AQSAGKNGYT
TRBJ2-7 | TRBV21-1 | ASSVPGQGRREHSYEQY
TRBJ2-1 | TRBV11-2 | ASSLPGQIYNEQF
TRBJ1-2 | TRBV5-1 | ASSLSGDYGYT
TRBJ2-1 | TRBV27 | ASSSPRSSYNEQF
TRBJ2-5 | TRBV11-3 | ASSSDRGRQETQY
TRBJ2-1 | TRBV4-2 | ASSQNQLAAHKGYNEQF
TRBJ2-5 | TRBV5-1 | ASSASGRAEETQY